The 13 T cell receptor beta chains reported below all come from one sample, sequenced in a study of blood T cells in healthy people across ages. The second PCR ran about 6 to 12 cycles with a sample-barcoded 5' primer and J-beta primers. TCRdb processed the 5' RACE reads anew with MiXCR; each CDR3 protein has one entry. The sample yields 1.8 million or so distinct CDR3 sequences, about two fifths seen once. The sequenced material came from blood. The source of these receptors is a human donor in good health.

The chain couples TRBV29-1 to TRBJ2-7, with unresolved D. The end of the DNA fits TRBJ2-5 better, so the J call may be wrong. The CDR3 extends over 10 amino acids. The germline V gene encodes CDR1 SQVTM and CDR2 ANQGSEA. The CDR3 nucleotides read TGCAGCGTTCCCGAAGGGACCCAGTACTTC. Its protein product is CSVPEGTQYF.

This clonotype was seen a handful of times. J is TRBJ1-2 and V is TRBV12-3 or TRBV12-4; unclear D gene. Deletions cut 6 bases from V and 8 bases from J, with 16 bases between. The CDR3 runs 13 residues. For the CDR3, the DNA is TGTGCCAGCAGCCCCGACAACTCGGTGGGCTACACCTTC. Its translation is CASSPDNSVGYTF.

This clonotype was counted once. V and J are TRBV10-3 and TRBJ2-1; D is possibly TRBD1 or TRBD2 (6 bases each). V was pared by 6 bases and J by 6 bases, with 18 bases between. This CDR3 has 15 residues. Germline V CDR1 and CDR2: ENHRY, SYGVKD. The CDR3 bases are TGTGCCATCAGGGGCGAGGGGGGAATGCCCAATGAGCAGTTCTTC. Its translation: CAIRGEGGMPNEQFF.

The gene calls are TRBV24-1 and TRBJ2-1; 11 bases line up with TRBD1. The trim removed 12 bases at V and 8 bases at J, leaving 8 bases unmatched. The CDR3 consists of 13 residues. Per germline, CDR1 KGHDR and CDR2 SFDVKD. The CDR3 spells CAAVRDRGDEQFF. Here the CDR3 DNA reads TGTGCCGCGGTCCGGGACAGGGGGGATGAGCAGTTCTTC.

The gene calls are TRBV28 and TRBJ1-2; D unresolved. With 4 bases removed from V and 8 bases from J, the gap between germline ends came to 20 bases. The length of the CDR3 is 15 residues. The germline V gene encodes CDR1 MDHEN and CDR2 SYDVKM. CDR3: CASSSPTNKGSGYTF. The CDR3 DNA sequence: TGTGCCAGCAGTTCACCAACCAACAAGGGTTCCGGCTACACCTTC.

With respect to this clonotype: Given a much more abundant clone one base away, this may be a read error. J is TRBJ2-3 and V is TRBV7-2; a possible D gene is TRBD2 (6 bases). The CDR3 is 14 residues long. CDR1 and CDR2 from the germline V gene are SGHTA and FQGNSA. CDR3: CASTPNSGADTRYF. Here the CDR3 DNA reads TGTGCCAGCACCCCGAATAGCGGTGCAGATACGCGGTATTTT. Together with reference TRBV7-2 and TRBJ2-3, the CDR3 gives the full variable domain: GAGVSQSPSNKVTEKGKDVELRCDPISGHTALYWYRQSLGQGLEFLIYFQGNSAPDKSGLPSDRFSAERTGGSVSTLTIQRTQQEDSAVYLCASTPNSGADTRYFGPGTRLTVL.

The chain uses TRBV4-1 and TRBJ2-3; D call uncertain. Germline loops: CDR1 MGHRA, CDR2 YSYEKL. The CDR3 sequence is 13 residues long. V dropped 0 bases and J dropped 5 bases, with 6 bases sitting between them. CDR3 protein: CASSQDLVDTQYF. CDR3 DNA sequence: TGCGCCAGCAGCCAAGATCTGGTAGATACGCAGTATTTT.

The chain is built from TRBV12-3 or TRBV12-4 and TRBJ1-2; D unresolved. V gave up 6 bases and J gave up 0 bases, with 11 bases separating them. The CDR3 totals 14 residues. In DNA, the CDR3 is TGTGCCAGCAGAAGGACCCATACTAACTATGGCTACACCTTC. As protein: CASRRTHTNYGYTF.

This sequence joins TRBV7-2 and TRBJ1-1; D gene unclear. CDR3 length: 14 residues. The germline V and J ends were trimmed by 4 bases and 3 bases, with 12 bases remaining between them. CDR1 is SGHTA, CDR2 FQGNSA, per germline. The CDR3 sequence: CASSSAYRDTEAFF. The CDR3 DNA is TGTGCCAGCAGCTCCGCGTATAGGGACACTGAAGCTTTCTTT. Looking up the rest from reference TRBV7-2 and TRBJ1-1 gives the full variable domain: GAGVSQSPSNKVTEKGKDVELRCDPISGHTALYWYRQSLGQGLEFLIYFQGNSAPDKSGLPSDRFSAERTGGSVSTLTIQRTQQEDSAVYLCASSSAYRDTEAFFGQGTRLTVV.

This clonotype was seen only a few times. The rearrangement joins TRBV20-1 to TRBJ2-1; no clear D gene. The CDR3 spans 15 residues. Per germline, CDR1 DFQATT and CDR2 SNEGSKA (reference sequence). V shed 0 bases and J shed 0 bases, with 9 bases lying between them. The CDR3 sequence is CSARDLPGSYNEQFF. For the CDR3, the DNA is TGCAGTGCTAGAGATCTTCCGGGCTCCTACAATGAGCAGTTCTTC.

The chain links TRBV29-1 to TRBJ1-1; D is uncertain. The CDR3 runs 14 residues. The germline CDR1 and CDR2 sequences are SQVTM and ANQGSEA. Trimming removed 6 bases at V and 5 bases at J, with 19 bases between. This CDR3 is CSVDRGGGSTEAFF. CDR3 coding DNA: TGCAGCGTGGACCGAGGAGGAGGGTCTACTGAAGCTTTCTTT.

The genes are TRBV12-3 or TRBV12-4 and TRBJ2-3; D ambiguous. The CDR3 totals 15 residues. Trimming pared 6 bases from V and 2 bases from J, leaving 15 bases between. The CDR3 spells CASSPSSSPTDTQYF. In DNA, the CDR3 is TGTGCCAGCAGCCCAAGTAGCAGCCCCACAGATACGCAGTATTTT.

The sample holds a few counts of this clonotype. This sequence joins TRBV7-9 and TRBJ1-1, with D hard to call. This CDR3 is built from 12 residues. Looked up from germline, CDR1 is SEHNR and CDR2 is FQNEAQ (reference sequence). Trimming pared 4 bases from V and 6 bases from J, leaving 9 bases between. CDR3 nucleotide sequence: TGTGCCAGCAGCTCTGGAACAGCTGAAGCTTTCTTT. Translating gives CASSSGTAEAFF.